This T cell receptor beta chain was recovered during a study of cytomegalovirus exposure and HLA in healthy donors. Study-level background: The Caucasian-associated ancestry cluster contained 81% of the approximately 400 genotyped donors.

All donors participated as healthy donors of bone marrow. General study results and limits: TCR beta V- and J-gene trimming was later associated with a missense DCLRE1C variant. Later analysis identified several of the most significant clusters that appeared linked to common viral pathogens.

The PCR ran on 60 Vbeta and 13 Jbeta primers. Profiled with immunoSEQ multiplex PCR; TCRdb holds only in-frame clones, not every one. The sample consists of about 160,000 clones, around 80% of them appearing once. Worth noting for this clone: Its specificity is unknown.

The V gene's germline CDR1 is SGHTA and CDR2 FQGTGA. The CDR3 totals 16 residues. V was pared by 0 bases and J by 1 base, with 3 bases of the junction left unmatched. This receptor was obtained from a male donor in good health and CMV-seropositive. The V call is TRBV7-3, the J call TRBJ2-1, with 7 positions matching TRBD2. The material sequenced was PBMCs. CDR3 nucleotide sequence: TGTGCCAGCAGCTTAACCACTAGCGAGTCCTACAATGAGCAGTTCTTC. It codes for CASSLTTSESYNEQFF.